These 31 T cell receptor beta chains came from one sample sequenced in a study of shared clonotypes between healthy human individuals. Data came from immunoSEQ multiplex PCR; TCRdb stores just in-frame clones and leaves some out. The table includes around 550,000 clones, around 96% detected once. Sequencing was performed on naive CD4+ T cells sorted from blood. Subset reported: CD45RA+ positively selected. The receptors derive from a woman in her twenties or thirties in good health.

The chain's CDR3 is CASVSRVGNEQYF. The CDR3 DNA reads TGTGCCAGCGTCTCGAGGGTCGGGAACGAGCAGTACTTC. The V and J genes are TRBV7-9 and TRBJ2-7, with D possibly TRBD2 on 5 matching bases. Trimming took 8 bases from V and 5 from J, leaving 16 bases between them. Germline V lookup: CDR1 SEHNR, CDR2 FQNEAQ (reference sequence). The CDR3 loop spans 13 amino acids. Looking up the rest from reference TRBV7-9 and TRBJ2-7 gives the full variable domain: DTGVSQNPRHKITKRGQNVTFRCDPISEHNRLYWYRQTLGQGPEFLTYFQNEAQLEKSRLLSDRFSAERPKGSFSTLEIQRTEQGDSAMYLCASVSRVGNEQYFGPGTRLTVT.

CDR3 DNA sequence: TGTGCCACCAGCAGAGATCCGGGTAGCGGGAAAGCCGGGGAGCTGTTTTTT. Encoded protein: CATSRDPGSGKAGELFF. The chain links TRBV15 to TRBJ2-2; 8 nucleotides agree with TRBD2. V gave up 0 bases and J gave up 6 bases; unmatched junction bases: 9. The CDR3 sequence is 17 residues long. Germline loops: CDR1 LNHNV, CDR2 YYDKDF (reference sequence). The full variable domain, rest sourced from reference TRBV15 and TRBJ2-2, is DAMVIQNPRYQVTQFGKPVTLSCSQTLNHNVMYWYQQKSSQAPKLLFHYYDKDFNNEADTPDNFQSRRPNTSFCFLDIRSPGLGDTAMYLCATSRDPGSGKAGELFFGEGSRLTVL.

The chain carries TRBV7-9 and TRBJ2-7, with D possibly matching TRBD2 (6 bases). CDR1 is SEHNR, CDR2 FQNEAQ, per germline (reference sequence). The CDR3 runs 15 residues. V gave up 5 bases and J gave up 0 bases, with 14 bases separating them. The CDR3 region is CASSPRRTTSYEQYF. The CDR3 DNA reads as TGTGCCAGCAGCCCCCGCCGGACTACCTCCTACGAGCAGTACTTC.

The chain carries TRBV15 and TRBJ2-6; D call uncertain. The germline gives CDR1 LNHNV, CDR2 YYDKDF (reference sequence). The CDR3 covers 14 residues. Trimming pared 0 bases from V and 2 bases from J, leaving 2 bases between. The CDR3 is CATSRDTGANVLTF. CDR3 nucleotides: TGTGCCACCAGCAGAGATACTGGGGCCAACGTCCTGACTTTC. The variable domain in full, completed from reference TRBV15 and TRBJ2-6, reads DAMVIQNPRYQVTQFGKPVTLSCSQTLNHNVMYWYQQKSSQAPKLLFHYYDKDFNNEADTPDNFQSRRPNTSFCFLDIRSPGLGDTAMYLCATSRDTGANVLTFGAGSRLTVL.

The V and J genes are TRBV9 and TRBJ1-1; D remains unclear. This CDR3 is 13 amino acids long. Germline assignment: CDR1 SGDLS and CDR2 YYNGEE. Trimming removed 0 bases at V and 5 bases at J, with 8 bases between. CDR3 nucleotides: TGTGCCAGCAGCGTAGGGTGGCAGACTGAAGCTTTCTTT. It yields the protein CASSVGWQTEAFF. Supplemented by reference TRBV9 and TRBJ1-1, the full variable domain reads DSGVTQTPKHLITATGQRVTLRCSPRSGDLSVYWYQQSLDQGLQFLIQYYNGEERAKGNILERFSAQQFPDLHSELNLSSLELGDSALYFCASSVGWQTEAFFGQGTRLTVV.

This chain connects TRBV6-6 to TRBJ2-1; D gene ambiguous. V lost 2 bases, J lost 7 bases, and 18 bases lay in between. Germline CDR1 and CDR2: MNHNY and SVGAGI (reference sequence). The length of the CDR3 is 16 residues. The CDR3 bases are TGTGCCAGCAGTTACACAACACCGGAAGATACAAATGAGCAGTTCTTC. The encoded protein is CASSYTTPEDTNEQFF.

The chain couples TRBV5-8 to TRBJ2-5; 8 bases agree with TRBD1. The J call is uncertain, as TRBJ2-7 better fits the DNA end. Germline lookup yields CDR1 SGHTS and CDR2 YDEGEE. The CDR3 contains 15 residues. This CDR3 reads CASSPLPRGRYEQYF. The DNA for the CDR3 is TGTGCCAGCAGCCCCCTACCCAGGGGGCGGTACGAGCAGTACTTC.

The V gene is TRBV6-5, the J gene TRBJ2-7; 13 bases align to TRBD2. The V and J ends lost 0 bases and 4 bases, in that order; junction bases with no gene match: 0. The CDR3 spans 15 residues. The germline V gene encodes CDR1 MNHEY and CDR2 SVGAGI. The CDR3 nucleotides are TGTGCCAGCAGTTACTCGGGACTAGCGGGATACGAGCAGTACTTC. This gives the protein CASSYSGLAGYEQYF.

A single count supports this clone. This chain connects TRBV2 to TRBJ2-7; TRBD1 or TRBD2 may be the D gene (5 bases each). CDR3 length: 13 amino acids. Germline V lookup: CDR1 SNHLY, CDR2 FYNNEI. The V and J ends lost 8 bases and 0 bases respectively, with 11 bases between them. The CDR3 bases are TGTGCCAGCTTCCGGGACCGCTCCTACGAGCAGTACTTC. Encoded protein: CASFRDRSYEQYF.

V is TRBV5-4 and J is TRBJ2-7, with D perhaps TRBD1 (6 bases). Trimming took 0 bases from V and 6 from J, leaving 10 bases between them. The germline CDR1 and CDR2 sequences are SGHNT and YYREEE (reference sequence). This CDR3 spans 13 amino acids. CDR3 DNA sequence: TGTGCCAGCAGCTTGGTGCAGGGGCTCGAGCAGTACTTC. Residues: CASSLVQGLEQYF.

This clone was seen a single time. The genes are TRBV7-6 and TRBJ2-7; TRBD1 aligns across 7 bases. The germline gives CDR1 SGHVS, CDR2 FNYEAQ. The CDR3 extends over 14 amino acids. Trimming at V came to 4 bases and at J to 5 bases, leaving 8 bases not matched to a gene. The CDR3 nucleotides are TGTGCCAGCAGCTCCTTGACAGGGACCCACGAGCAGTACTTC. Its translation is CASSSLTGTHEQYF. The whole variable domain, remainder taken from reference TRBV7-6 and TRBJ2-7, is GAGVSQSPRYKVTKRGQDVALRCDPISGHVSLYWYRQALGQGPEFLTYFNYEAQQDKSGLPNDRFSAERPEGSISTLTIQRTEQRDSAMYRCASSSLTGTHEQYFGPGTRLTVT.

V usage is TRBV4-1 and J usage is TRBJ2-1; 10 nucleotides line up with TRBD2. The V and J ends lost 0 bases and 9 bases, in that order; junction bases with no gene match: 8. The CDR3 runs to 16 residues. In germline, CDR1 is MGHRA, CDR2 YSYEKL. CDR3 residues: CASSQDPTSGSSEQFF. CDR3 sequence (DNA): TGCGCCAGCAGCCAAGATCCGACTAGCGGGTCAAGTGAGCAGTTCTTC.

A few counts support this clone. The chain couples TRBV4-1 to TRBJ1-2; D call uncertain. CDR3 length: 14 amino acids. Trimming left V 0 bases short and J 8 bases short, with 13 bases between. The germline V gene has CDR1 MGHRA and CDR2 YSYEKL. In DNA form, the CDR3 reads TGCGCCAGCAGCCAAGATGGTAGGGCTTTGGGCTACACCTTC. Translated, it gives CASSQDGRALGYTF.

The chain is built from TRBV19 and TRBJ1-1; no reliable D call. Germline loops: CDR1 LNHDA, CDR2 SQIVND (reference sequence). The CDR3 extends over 14 amino acids. Trimming cost V 7 bases and J 1 base, with 13 bases left between them. CDR3 DNA sequence: TGTGCCAGTACCACAGCGCCGGGGAACACTGAAGCTTTCTTT. This codes for CASTTAPGNTEAFF.

The V call is TRBV28, the J call TRBJ2-7; 7 positions agree with TRBD2. There are 15 residues in the CDR3. J was trimmed by 6 bases and V by 5 bases; bases with no gene match: 13. The germline gives CDR1 MDHEN, CDR2 SYDVKM. The CDR3 spells CASSTMGLAAAEQYF. For the CDR3, the DNA is TGTGCCAGCAGTACCATGGGCCTAGCGGCAGCCGAGCAGTACTTC.

The chain combines TRBV28 with TRBJ1-1; no reliable D call. The CDR3 is 12 residues long. Germline lookup yields CDR1 MDHEN and CDR2 SYDVKM. Trimming removed 3 bases at V and 4 bases at J, with 6 bases between. CDR3 residues: CASSFIPTEAFF. CDR3 sequence (DNA): TGTGCCAGCAGTTTTATCCCCACTGAAGCTTTCTTT. The variable domain in full, with the rest retrieved from reference TRBV28 and TRBJ1-1, is DVKVTQSSRYLVKRTGEKVFLECVQDMDHENMFWYRQDPGLGLRLIYFSYDVKMKEKGDIPEGYSVSREKKERFSLILESASTNQTSMYLCASSFIPTEAFFGQGTRLTVV.

V gene TRBV9 combines with J gene TRBJ2-7; TRBD1 is a possible D gene (5 bases). The germline CDR1 and CDR2 sequences are SGDLS and YYNGEE. This CDR3 has 13 residues. V lost 0 bases, J lost 7 bases, and 11 bases lay in between. This chain's CDR3 is CASSVDGALEQYF. The DNA for the CDR3 is TGTGCCAGCAGCGTAGATGGGGCTCTGGAGCAGTACTTC.

The chain joins TRBV2 to TRBJ1-2, with TRBD1 matching over 9 bases. Germline V gene lookup returns CDR1 SNHLY and CDR2 FYNNEI. This CDR3 has 15 amino acids. Trimming cost V 6 bases and J 4 bases; bases outside gene matches: 9. CDR3 DNA sequence: TGTGCCAGCAGGATCGGGACAGGGTACGGCTATGGCTACACCTTC. This translates into CASRIGTGYGYGYTF.

This chain links TRBV7-9 with TRBJ2-3, with TRBD1 identical over 9 bases. The trim removed 6 bases at V and 2 bases at J, leaving 0 bases unmatched. Germline lookup yields CDR1 SEHNR and CDR2 FQNEAQ (reference sequence). This CDR3 region has 13 residues. This CDR3 reads CASRQGATDTQYF. In DNA form, the CDR3 reads TGTGCCAGCAGACAGGGGGCCACAGATACGCAGTATTTT.

V and J are TRBV2 and TRBJ1-1; D ambiguous. V lost 4 bases, J lost 0 bases, and 9 bases lay in between. CDR3 size: 14 residues. CDR1 and CDR2 from the germline V gene are SNHLY and FYNNEI. This chain's CDR3 is CASSGSVMNTEAFF. The CDR3 DNA is TGTGCCAGCAGTGGTTCCGTAATGAACACTGAAGCTTTCTTT.

This chain uses TRBV11-2 with TRBJ2-5, with D perhaps TRBD2 (6 bases). V lost 2 bases, J lost 7 bases, and 11 bases lay in between. The CDR3 spans 13 residues. In germline, CDR1 is SGHAT, CDR2 FQNNGV. The CDR3 spells CASSLPLGGTQYF. In nucleotides, the CDR3 is TGTGCCAGCAGCTTACCCCTCGGGGGGACCCAGTACTTC.

The chain links TRBV6-5 to TRBJ2-6; D remains unclear. V lost 0 bases and J lost 6, with 3 bases in between. Germline CDR1 MNHEY, CDR2 SVGAGI. The CDR3 sequence is 13 residues long. The CDR3 is CASSYSEANVLTF. For the CDR3, the DNA is TGTGCCAGCAGTTACTCGGAGGCCAACGTCCTGACTTTC.

The chain has TRBV7-2 and TRBJ2-1; 8 positions agree with TRBD2. The V and J ends lost 5 bases and 14 bases, in that order; junction bases with no gene match: 11. From germline, CDR1 is SGHTA and CDR2 FQGNSA. The CDR3 length is 13 residues. The CDR3 reads CASSEGPPGLEFF. The DNA for the CDR3 is TGTGCCAGCAGCGAGGGCCCCCCGGGACTAGAGTTCTTC.

The chain combines TRBV19 with TRBJ1-2; D is unresolved. Trimming pared 3 bases from V and 2 bases from J, leaving 13 bases between. The length of the CDR3 is 15 residues. Germline loops: CDR1 LNHDA, CDR2 SQIVND (reference sequence). The DNA for the CDR3 is TGTGCCAGTAGTATCCCCGGACGCCAGAACTATGGCTACACCTTC. It yields the protein CASSIPGRQNYGYTF. Full variable domain (remainder filled in from reference TRBV19 and TRBJ1-2): DGGITQSPKYLFRKEGQNVTLSCEQNLNHDAMYWYRQDPGQGLRLIYYSQIVNDFQKGDIAEGYSVSREKKESFPLTVTSAQKNPTAFYLCASSIPGRQNYGYTFGSGTRLTVV.

The genes are TRBV27 and TRBJ1-3, with 7 bases lining up with TRBD1. Germline V gives CDR1 MNHEY, CDR2 SMNVEV (reference sequence). The ends lost 2 bases at V and 4 bases at J; junction bases unmatched: 2. This CDR3 has 14 residues. CDR3 sequence reads: CASSLRGGGNTIYF. The CDR3 DNA sequence: TGTGCCAGCAGTTTACGAGGGGGCGGAAACACCATATATTTT.

This chain uses TRBV7-3 with TRBJ1-1; no reliable D call. The CDR3 is 17 residues long. Trimming removed 5 bases at V and 5 bases at J, with 24 bases between. Germline loops: CDR1 SGHTA, CDR2 FQGTGA. CDR3 nucleotide sequence: TGTGCCAGCAGCCTAGCTCGGCCAACATTGGGAAAAACTGAAGCTTTCTTT. Protein sequence: CASSLARPTLGKTEAFF.

The chain joins TRBV28 to TRBJ2-3, with D maybe TRBD2 (5 bases). From germline, CDR1 is MDHEN and CDR2 SYDVKM. V lost 1 base and J 0 bases, leaving 14 bases between the germline ends. The CDR3 consists of 17 residues. CDR3 residues: CASSLYPRAASTDTQYF. CDR3 nucleotides: TGTGCCAGCAGTTTATATCCGAGGGCGGCCAGCACAGATACGCAGTATTTT.

V usage is TRBV27 and J usage is TRBJ2-7, with D maybe TRBD1 (5 bases). Germline V gives CDR1 MNHEY, CDR2 SMNVEV (reference sequence). Trimming took 5 bases from V and 2 from J, leaving 13 bases between them. The CDR3 extends over 14 amino acids. The CDR3 sequence is CASSQGKDAYEQYF. The CDR3 bases are TGTGCCAGCAGTCAGGGAAAAGACGCCTACGAGCAGTACTTC.

The chain employs TRBV2 and TRBJ2-1; TRBD1 matches at 7 bases. Germline trimming cut 6 bases from V and 9 bases from J; bases unmatched to any gene: 11. Per germline, CDR1 SNHLY and CDR2 FYNNEI. This CDR3 has 14 residues. The CDR3 spells CASRTRTGYSEQFF. The CDR3 nucleotides are TGTGCCAGCAGAACCCGGACAGGCTATAGTGAGCAGTTCTTC.

In its sample, this clone was seen once. This chain uses TRBV6-5 with TRBJ2-5; TRBD1 or TRBD2 may be the D gene (5 bases each). This CDR3 region has 14 residues. V was cut by 5 bases and J by 2 bases, with 12 bases left in between. CDR1 and CDR2 from the germline V gene are MNHEY and SVGAGI. CDR3 coding DNA: TGTGCCAGCAGTCAACCGGGACGACAAGAGACCCAGTACTTC. Translation gives CASSQPGRQETQYF.

This clone occurred once. The chain uses TRBV28 and TRBJ1-5; 10 bases match TRBD1. Trimming cost V 7 bases and J 0 bases; bases outside gene matches: 12. The V gene's germline CDR1 is MDHEN and CDR2 SYDVKM. The CDR3 is 18 residues long. The DNA of the CDR3 is TGTGCCAGCACCCAAGACAGGGGGCGACTTTATAGCAATCAGCCCCAGCATTTT. Translated, it gives CASTQDRGRLYSNQPQHF. Variable domain in full (rest from reference TRBV28 and TRBJ1-5): DVKVTQSSRYLVKRTGEKVFLECVQDMDHENMFWYRQDPGLGLRLIYFSYDVKMKEKGDIPEGYSVSREKKERFSLILESASTNQTSMYLCASTQDRGRLYSNQPQHFGDGTRLSIL.